Included here is one T cell receptor (beta chain) sequence, with context. The data belong to a study of T cell changes during pregnancy in multiple sclerosis. Some clones are missing from TCRdb's copy, which holds only in-frame ones; the method was immunoSEQ multiplex PCR. Here the sample spans 55,000 to 95,000 clones, about 92% being singletons. The germline V gene encodes CDR1 MNHNS and CDR2 SASEGT. The CDR3 contains 15 residues. Trimming cost V 2 bases and J 7 bases, with 14 bases left between them. The clonotype was recovered from a female donor in good health, enrolled as a control in a pregnancy study. Sequencing used peripheral blood, obtained in the second trimester of pregnancy. This sequence joins TRBV6-1 and TRBJ1-4, with a weak D call TRBD1 (6 bases). The CDR3 protein is CASSELGAGFEKLFF. CDR3 coding DNA: TGTGCCAGCAGTGAATTGGGGGCCGGCTTTGAAAAACTGTTTTTT.